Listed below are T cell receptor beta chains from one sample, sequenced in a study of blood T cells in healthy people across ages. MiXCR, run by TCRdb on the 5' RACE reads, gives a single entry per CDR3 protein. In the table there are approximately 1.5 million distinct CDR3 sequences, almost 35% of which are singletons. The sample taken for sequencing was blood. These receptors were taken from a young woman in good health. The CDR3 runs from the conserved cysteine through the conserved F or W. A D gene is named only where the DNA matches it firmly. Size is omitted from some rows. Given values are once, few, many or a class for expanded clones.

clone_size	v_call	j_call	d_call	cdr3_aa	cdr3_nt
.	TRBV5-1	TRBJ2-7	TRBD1	CASSSYENRGHYEQYF	TGCGCCAGCAGCTCATATGAGAACAGGGGGCACTACGAGCAGTACTTC
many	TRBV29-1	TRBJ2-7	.	CSVGGDRGLPEQYF	TGCAGCGTGGGGGGGGACAGAGGGCTTCCCGAGCAGTACTTC
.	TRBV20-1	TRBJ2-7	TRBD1	CSARDPGQGDEQYF	TGCAGTGCTAGAGATCCGGGACAGGGAGACGAGCAGTACTTC
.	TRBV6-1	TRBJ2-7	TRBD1	CASSGADRGFLEQYF	TGTGCCAGCAGTGGGGCCGACAGGGGGTTTCTCGAGCAGTACTTC
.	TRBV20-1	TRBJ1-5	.	CSARPKRGPGVSQPQHF	TGCAGTGCTAGACCTAAGCGGGGGCCAGGCGTCTCCCAGCCCCAGCATTTT
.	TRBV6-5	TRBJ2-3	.	CASSYYAVNTDTQYF	TGTGCCAGCAGTTACTACGCGGTGAACACAGATACGCAGTATTTT
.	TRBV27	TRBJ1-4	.	CASSFRPGGGDKNEKLFF	TGTGCCAGCAGTTTTCGCCCTGGAGGAGGGGACAAGAATGAAAAACTGTTTTTT
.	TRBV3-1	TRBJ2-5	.	CASSHGRRETQYF	TGTGCCAGCAGCCATGGGCGACGAGAGACCCAGTACTTC
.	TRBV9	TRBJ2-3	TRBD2	CASGVAGHSSTDTQYF	TGTGCCAGCGGAGTAGCGGGACACTCTAGCACAGATACGCAGTATTTT
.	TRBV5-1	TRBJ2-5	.	CASSFSDQETQYF	TGCGCCAGCAGCTTCTCCGACCAAGAGACCCAGTACTTC
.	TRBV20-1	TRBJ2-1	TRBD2	CSAPGTSGSEYNEQFF	TGCAGTGCTCCCGGGACTAGCGGGAGTGAGTACAATGAGCAGTTCTTC
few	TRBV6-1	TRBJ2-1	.	CASRTMGDIYNEQFF	TGTGCCAGCAGAACCATGGGGGACATATACAATGAGCAGTTCTTC
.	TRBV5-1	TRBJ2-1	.	CASSLRDSSGNEQFF	TGCGCCAGCAGCTTGCGAGACTCAAGCGGCAATGAGCAGTTCTTC
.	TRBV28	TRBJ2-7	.	CASSSPTGANYEQYF	TGTGCCAGCAGTTCTCCCACAGGCGCTAACTACGAGCAGTACTTC
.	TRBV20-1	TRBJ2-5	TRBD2	CSALAASGGGRETQYF	TGCAGTGCCCTGGCGGCTAGCGGGGGAGGCAGGGAGACCCAGTACTTC
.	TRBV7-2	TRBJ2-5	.	CASSVQSGKETQYF	TGTGCCAGCAGCGTACAGAGTGGAAAAGAGACCCAGTACTTC
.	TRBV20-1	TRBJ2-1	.	CSAVGTEKFNEQFF	TGCAGTGCTGTAGGGACCGAAAAATTCAATGAGCAGTTCTTC
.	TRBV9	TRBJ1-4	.	CASSAGTPNNEKLFF	TGTGCCAGCAGCGCGGGGACCCCAAATAATGAAAAACTGTTTTTT
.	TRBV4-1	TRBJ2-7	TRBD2	CASSQMRGGTHSGASLCYEQYF	TGCGCCAGCAGCCAAATGAGGGGAGGGACTCACAGCGGGGCCTCCCTCTGTTACGAGCAGTACTTC
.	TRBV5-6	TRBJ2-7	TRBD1	CASSFDRDEQYF	TGTGCCAGCAGCTTCGACAGGGACGAGCAGTACTTC
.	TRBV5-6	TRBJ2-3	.	CASSLANTRTDTQYF	TGTGCCAGCAGCTTGGCTAACACCCGCACAGATACGCAGTATTTT
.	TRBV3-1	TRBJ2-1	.	CASSQGYQTYNEQFF	TGTGCCAGCAGCCAAGGCTATCAAACCTACAATGAGCAGTTCTTC
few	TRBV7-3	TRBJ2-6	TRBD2	CASSPRDRRTRGSGANVLTF	TGTGCCAGCAGCCCAAGGGACCGACGGACTAGAGGCTCTGGGGCCAACGTCCTGACTTTC
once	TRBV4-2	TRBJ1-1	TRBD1	CASSLGLTGSMTEAFF	TGTGCCAGCAGCCTGGGGCTGACAGGGAGTATGACTGAAGCTTTCTTT
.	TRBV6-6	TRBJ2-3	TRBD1	CASSSTGQYHDTQYF	TGTGCCAGCAGTTCCACGGGACAGTACCATGATACGCAGTATTTT
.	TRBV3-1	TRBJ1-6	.	CASSTDLGWDSPLHF	TGTGCCAGCAGCACAGACCTGGGTTGGGATTCACCCCTCCACTTT
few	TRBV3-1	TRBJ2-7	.	CASSQNGRISEQYF	TGTGCCAGCAGCCAAAACGGGAGAATCAGCGAGCAGTACTTC
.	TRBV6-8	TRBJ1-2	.	CASSYTGPTNYGYTF	TGTGCCAGCAGTTACACAGGACCGACAAACTATGGCTACACCTTC
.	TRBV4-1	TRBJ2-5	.	CASSQASLQETQYF	TGCGCCAGCAGCCAAGCTAGCCTCCAAGAGACCCAGTACTTC
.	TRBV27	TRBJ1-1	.	CASSLQGKNTEAFF	TGTGCCAGCAGTTTACAGGGAAAGAACACTGAAGCTTTCTTT
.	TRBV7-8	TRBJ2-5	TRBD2	CASSLDGRNNQPQYF	TGTGCCAGCAGCTTAGACGGGAGGAACAATCAGCCCCAGTACTTC
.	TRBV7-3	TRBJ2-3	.	CASSHSGGGYKDTQYF	TGTGCCAGCAGCCACTCGGGAGGGGGCTATAAAGATACGCAGTATTTT
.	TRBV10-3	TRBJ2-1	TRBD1	CAVSESGAGGVSYNEQFF	TGTGCCGTCAGTGAGTCGGGGGCAGGGGGCGTATCCTACAATGAGCAGTTCTTC
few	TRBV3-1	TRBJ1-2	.	CASSHSIDMLDGYTF	TGTGCCAGCAGCCATAGTATAGACATGTTAGACGGCTACACCTTC
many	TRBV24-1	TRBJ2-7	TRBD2	CATSDSIGTSLHEQYF	TGTGCCACCAGTGATTCGATCGGGACTAGTCTCCACGAGCAGTACTTC
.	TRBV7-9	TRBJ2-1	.	CASSLEAIPYNEQFF	TGTGCCAGCAGCTTAGAGGCGATACCCTACAATGAGCAGTTCTTC